Listed here are 10 T cell receptor beta chains from one sample, sequenced in a study of OX40 agonist ivuxolimab in advanced cancers. TCRdb's copy holds only in-frame clones and misses some; the assay was immunoSEQ multiplex PCR. The repertoire holds fewer than 20,000 clones, with approximately 86% as singletons. The sequencing used CD4+ or CD8+ T cells sorted from blood, collected in a trial of the OX40 agonist ivuxolimab. The receptors here all came from an adult with an advanced solid tumor such as melanoma, head and neck, liver or kidney cancer.

The chain has TRBV10-3 and TRBJ2-5; D is unclear. Matching the DNA end better, TRBJ2-7 makes the J call doubtful. Germline assignment: CDR1 ENHRY and CDR2 SYGVKD. The CDR3 totals 13 residues. The CDR3 nucleotides are TGTGCCATCAGTGAGTCGACTTCCTACGAGCAGTACTTC. Translated, it gives CAISESTSYEQYF.

The rearrangement joins TRBV6-6 to TRBJ2-5; maybe TRBD1 (6 bases). The CDR3 is made up of 13 amino acids. Trimming shortened V by 6 bases and J by 7 bases, and 15 bases separated the two germline ends. Germline lookup yields CDR1 MNHNY and CDR2 SVGAGI (reference sequence). The chain's CDR3 is CASSQGQYGTQYF. The CDR3 nucleotides are TGTGCCAGCAGCCAGGGACAATATGGGACCCAGTACTTC.

DNA for the CDR3: TGTGCCAGCAGTAATCAGGGGTCTGAGAACACTGAAGCTTTCTTT. Its translation is CASSNQGSENTEAFF. The rearrangement joins TRBV6-6 to TRBJ1-1, with TRBD1 as a possible D gene (6 bases). V was cut by 5 bases and J by 1 base, with 14 bases left in between. The germline V gene encodes CDR1 MNHNY and CDR2 SVGAGI (reference sequence). The CDR3 contains 15 residues.

The chain is built from TRBV27 and TRBJ1-1; D is unclear. The CDR3 extends over 14 amino acids. CDR1 is MNHEY and CDR2 is SMNVEV in the germline V gene (reference sequence). V was cut by 2 bases and J by 12 bases, with 19 bases left in between. CDR3 bases: TGTGCCAGCAGTTTAAACACCCGGGGTAAAACAACTTTCTTT. Protein product: CASSLNTRGKTTFF.

This clone rates as medium-sized. This chain links TRBV2 with TRBJ2-7, with 8 bases lining up with TRBD1. The CDR3 runs 15 residues. J lost 6 bases, V lost 4 bases, and 11 bases had no gene match. The germline CDR1 and CDR2 sequences are SNHLY and FYNNEI. CDR3 in DNA: TGTGCCAGCAGTGGAGGGGGGCGGACAGGGTTCGAGCAGTACTTC. This gives the protein CASSGGGRTGFEQYF.

This chain connects TRBV19 to TRBJ2-5; D is ambiguous. TRBJ2-7 explains the end of the DNA better; the J call may be wrong. The CDR3 length is 13 residues. Germline V CDR1 and CDR2: LNHDA, SQIVND (reference sequence). As DNA, the CDR3 is TGTGCCAGTAGTCTCCAATCCCCAGGCGAGCAGTACTTC. Amino acids: CASSLQSPGEQYF.

In its sample, this clone was seen once. The chain has TRBV27 and TRBJ2-3; unclear D gene. There are 16 residues in the CDR3. The V end lost 6 bases, the J end lost 2 bases, and 18 bases lay between the germline ends. Germline CDR1 reads MNHEY; CDR2 reads SMNVEV (reference sequence). The CDR3 DNA follows: TGTGCCAGCAGGCTTGGGATAAACGAGCCCACAGATACGCAGTATTTT. This sequence encodes CASRLGINEPTDTQYF.

CDR3 bases: TGTGCCATCAGTGACTCTGGAAACACCATATATTTT. This sequence encodes CAISDSGNTIYF. This chain uses TRBV10-3 with TRBJ1-3, with D uncertain. The CDR3 has 12 amino acids. CDR1 and CDR2 (germline): ENHRY, SYGVKD. Trimming removed 3 bases at V and 0 bases at J, with 0 bases between.

The chain recombines TRBV5-1 with TRBJ2-7; TRBD2 agrees at 13 bases. Germline V gene data show CDR1 as SGHRS and CDR2 as YFSETQ. After removal of 0 bases from V and 3 bases from J, the junction contained 12 bases not matched to a gene. This CDR3 spans 19 amino acids. The CDR3 is CASSLDGTSGAPLLYEQYF. The CDR3 bases are TGCGCCAGCAGCTTGGATGGGACTAGCGGGGCCCCTCTACTCTACGAGCAGTACTTC.

This rearrangement joins TRBV7-2 to TRBJ1-1; TRBD1 aligns across 8 bases. The CDR3 length is 14 residues. The junction had 5 bases not matched to a gene; V was cut back by 3 bases and J by 5 bases. Germline CDR1 and CDR2: SGHTA and FQGNSA. This CDR3 reads CASSFFQGATEAFF. The CDR3, as DNA: TGTGCCAGCAGCTTTTTCCAGGGGGCGACTGAAGCTTTCTTT.